This T cell receptor beta chain was sequenced in a study of metastatic and nonmetastatic thyroid tumors. Study-level background: Across peripheral blood and tumor or nodule tissue samples taken from malignant and benign thyroid patients, the repertoires were compared with one another.

The sample holds many counts of this clone. Its antigen is currently unknown. The junction does not match germline at one end; this may be a read error. This sample includes further DNA sequences coding for the same CDR3. Prior to thyroid surgery, none of the patients had received any treatment. The study's findings and limits: Reported TCR beta diversity, measured in blood and tumor, was significantly higher for malignant thyroid tumors than for benign nodules.

Original processing notes: CDR3 was compared across clinicopathological groups, and the resulting differences were used to build a distant-metastasis classifier for papillary thyroid cancer. TCRdb re-called the PCR reads through MiXCR. The V and J calls were not made by the authors but by TCRdb's processing. The repertoire holds tens of thousands of clones, about 17% seen once, with over 8.5% in the top ten. The sequenced sample consisted of blood. This clonotype was sampled from a male donor with papillary thyroid cancer or a benign thyroid nodule (not recorded which). Some clones in this sample may be carry-over from other donors' samples.

The CDR3 DNA follows: TGTGCCAGTAGCTTAGGATCCGGGACTAGGGAGCAGTTCTTC. Translated: CASSLGSGTREQFF. The chain combines TRBV7-9 with TRBJ2-1; 8 bases map to TRBD2. This CDR3 is built from 14 residues. Germline V lookup: CDR1 SEHNR, CDR2 FQNEAQ (reference sequence). The variable domain in full, with the rest retrieved from reference TRBV7-9 and TRBJ2-1, is DTGVSQNPRHKITKRGQNVTFRCDPISEHNRLYWYRQTLGQGPEFLTYFQNEAQLEKSRLLSDRFSAERPKGSFSTLEIQRTEQGDSAMYLCASSLGSGTREQFFGPGTRLTVL.